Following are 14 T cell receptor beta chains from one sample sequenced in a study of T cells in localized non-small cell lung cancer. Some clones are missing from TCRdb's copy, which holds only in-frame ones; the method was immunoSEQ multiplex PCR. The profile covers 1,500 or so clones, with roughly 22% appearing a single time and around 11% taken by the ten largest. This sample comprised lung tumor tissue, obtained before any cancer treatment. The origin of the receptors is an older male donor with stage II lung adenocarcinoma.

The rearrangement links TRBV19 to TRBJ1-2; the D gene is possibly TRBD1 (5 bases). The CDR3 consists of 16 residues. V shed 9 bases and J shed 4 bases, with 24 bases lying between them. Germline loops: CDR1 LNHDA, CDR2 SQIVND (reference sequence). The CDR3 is CASRTPQGEPPYGYTF. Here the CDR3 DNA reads TGTGCCAGCAGAACTCCGCAGGGAGAGCCCCCCTATGGCTACACCTTC.

DNA of the CDR3: TGTGCCAGCTCACAACAGGGGGGCGCCCCTAATCAGCCCCAGCATTTT. This codes for CASSQQGGAPNQPQHF. The chain employs TRBV18 and TRBJ1-5; 8 bases agree with TRBD1. CDR3 length: 16 residues. After removal of 4 bases from V and 4 bases from J, the junction contained 9 bases not matched to a gene. Germline CDR1 is KGHSH and CDR2 is LQKENI. Complete variable domain (other parts from reference TRBV18 and TRBJ1-5): NAGVMQNPRHLVRRRGQEARLRCSPMKGHSHVYWYRQLPEEGLKFMVYLQKENIIDESGMPKERFSAEFPKEGPSILRIQQVVRGDSAAYFCASSQQGGAPNQPQHFGDGTRLSIL.

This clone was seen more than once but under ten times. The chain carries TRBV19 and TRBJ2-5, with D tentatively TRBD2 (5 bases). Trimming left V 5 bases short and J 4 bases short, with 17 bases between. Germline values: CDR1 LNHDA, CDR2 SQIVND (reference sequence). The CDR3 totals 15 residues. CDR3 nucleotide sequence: TGTGCCAGTAGTTTGCGGGCTCCCAGAGGAGAGACCCAGTACTTC. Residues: CASSLRAPRGETQYF.

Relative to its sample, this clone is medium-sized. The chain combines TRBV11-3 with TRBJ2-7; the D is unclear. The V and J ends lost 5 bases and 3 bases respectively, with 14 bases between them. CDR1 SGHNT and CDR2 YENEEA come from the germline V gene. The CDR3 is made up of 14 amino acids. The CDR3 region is CASSPDPRDYEQYF. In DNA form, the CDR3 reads TGTGCCAGCAGCCCCGACCCAAGGGACTACGAGCAGTACTTC.

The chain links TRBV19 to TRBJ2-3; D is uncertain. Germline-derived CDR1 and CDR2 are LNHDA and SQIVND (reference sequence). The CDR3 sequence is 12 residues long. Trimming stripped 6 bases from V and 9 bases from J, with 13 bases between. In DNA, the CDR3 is TGTGCCAGTAGAACTCCCCACGGAACGCAGTATTTT. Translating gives CASRTPHGTQYF.

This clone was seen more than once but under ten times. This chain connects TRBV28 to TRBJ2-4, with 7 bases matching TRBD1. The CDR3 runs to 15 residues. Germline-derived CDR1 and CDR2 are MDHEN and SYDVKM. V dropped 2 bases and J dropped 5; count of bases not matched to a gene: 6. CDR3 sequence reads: CASSLPGTDQNIQYF. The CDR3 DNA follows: TGTGCCAGCAGTTTACCTGGGACAGATCAAAACATTCAGTACTTC. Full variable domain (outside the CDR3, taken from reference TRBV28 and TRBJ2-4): DVKVTQSSRYLVKRTGEKVFLECVQDMDHENMFWYRQDPGLGLRLIYFSYDVKMKEKGDIPEGYSVSREKKERFSLILESASTNQTSMYLCASSLPGTDQNIQYFGAGTRLSVL.

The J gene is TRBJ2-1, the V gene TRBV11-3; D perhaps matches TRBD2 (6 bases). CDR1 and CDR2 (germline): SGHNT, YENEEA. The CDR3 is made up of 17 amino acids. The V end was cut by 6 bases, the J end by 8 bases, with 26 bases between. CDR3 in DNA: TGTGCCAGCAGTCCCTCCGCGGGACGAAGGCTTCGTCATGAGCAGTTCTTC. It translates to CASSPSAGRRLRHEQFF.

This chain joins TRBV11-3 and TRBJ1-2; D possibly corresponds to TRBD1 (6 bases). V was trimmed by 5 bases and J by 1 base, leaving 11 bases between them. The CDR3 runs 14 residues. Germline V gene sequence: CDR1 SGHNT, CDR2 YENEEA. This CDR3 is CASSVYRVNYGYTF. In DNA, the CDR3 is TGTGCCAGCAGCGTCTACAGGGTTAACTATGGCTACACCTTC.

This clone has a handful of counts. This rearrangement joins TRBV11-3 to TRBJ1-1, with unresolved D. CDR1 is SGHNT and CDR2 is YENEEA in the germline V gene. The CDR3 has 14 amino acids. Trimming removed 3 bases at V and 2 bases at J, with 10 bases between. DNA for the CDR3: TGTGCCAGCAGCTTGGCTTTAGCCAACACTGAAGCTTTCTTT. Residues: CASSLALANTEAFF.

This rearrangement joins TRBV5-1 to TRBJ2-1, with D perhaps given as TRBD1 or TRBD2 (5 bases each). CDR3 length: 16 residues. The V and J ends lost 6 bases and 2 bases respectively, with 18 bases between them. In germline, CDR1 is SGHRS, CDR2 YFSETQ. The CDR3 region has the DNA TGCGCCAGCACCCCAAGATTGAGGGGTACCTACAATGAGCAGTTCTTC. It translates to CASTPRLRGTYNEQFF.

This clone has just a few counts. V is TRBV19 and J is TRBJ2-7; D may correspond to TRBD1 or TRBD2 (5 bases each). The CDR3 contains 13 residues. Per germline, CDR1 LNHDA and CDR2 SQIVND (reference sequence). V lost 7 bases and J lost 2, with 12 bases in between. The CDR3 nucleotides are TGTGCCAGTACCGGGACGGGGACCTACGAGCAGTACTTC. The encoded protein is CASTGTGTYEQYF.

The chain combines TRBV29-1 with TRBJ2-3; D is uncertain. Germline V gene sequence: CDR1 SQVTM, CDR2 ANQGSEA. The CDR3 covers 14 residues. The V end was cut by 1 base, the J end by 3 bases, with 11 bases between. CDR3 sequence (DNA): TGCAGCGTTGAAGCTAGATCGTCAACAGATACGCAGTATTTT. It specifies CSVEARSSTDTQYF.

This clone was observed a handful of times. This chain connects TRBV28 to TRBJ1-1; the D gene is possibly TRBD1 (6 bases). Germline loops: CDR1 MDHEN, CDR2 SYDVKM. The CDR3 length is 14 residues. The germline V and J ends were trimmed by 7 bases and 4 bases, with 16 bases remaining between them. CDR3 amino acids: CASNYGQRGTEAFF. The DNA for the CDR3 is TGTGCCAGCAATTACGGACAGAGGGGCACTGAAGCTTTCTTT.

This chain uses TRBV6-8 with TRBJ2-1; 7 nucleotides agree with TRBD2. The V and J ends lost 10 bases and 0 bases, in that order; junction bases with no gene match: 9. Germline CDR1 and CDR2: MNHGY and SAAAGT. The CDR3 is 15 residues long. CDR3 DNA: TGTGCCATCAAATGGGAGGGGAGCTCCTACAATGAGCAGTTCTTC. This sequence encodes CAIKWEGSSYNEQFF.